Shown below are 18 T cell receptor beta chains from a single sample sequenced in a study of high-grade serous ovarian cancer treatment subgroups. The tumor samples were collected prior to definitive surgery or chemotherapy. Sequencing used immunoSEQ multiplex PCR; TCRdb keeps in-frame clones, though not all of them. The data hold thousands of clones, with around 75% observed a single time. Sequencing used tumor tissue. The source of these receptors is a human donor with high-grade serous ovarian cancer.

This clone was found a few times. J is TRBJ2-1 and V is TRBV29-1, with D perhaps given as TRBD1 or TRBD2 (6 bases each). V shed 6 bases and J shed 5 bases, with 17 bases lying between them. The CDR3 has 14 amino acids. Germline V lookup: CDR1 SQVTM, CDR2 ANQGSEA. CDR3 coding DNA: TGCAGCGTCGCAAGGGGGACTGTAAACAATGAGCAGTTCTTC. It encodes CSVARGTVNNEQFF.

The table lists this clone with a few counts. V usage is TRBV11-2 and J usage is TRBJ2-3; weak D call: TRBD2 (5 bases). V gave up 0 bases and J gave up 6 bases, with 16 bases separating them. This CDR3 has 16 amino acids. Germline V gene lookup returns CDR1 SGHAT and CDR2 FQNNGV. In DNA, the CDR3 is TGTGCCAGCAGCTTAGATCCGGGGATGATCGGGGATACGCAGTATTTT. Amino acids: CASSLDPGMIGDTQYF.

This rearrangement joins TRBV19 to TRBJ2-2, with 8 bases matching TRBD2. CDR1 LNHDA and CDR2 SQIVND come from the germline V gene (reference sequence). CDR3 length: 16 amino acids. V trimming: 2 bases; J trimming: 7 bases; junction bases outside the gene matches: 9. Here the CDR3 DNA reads TGTGCCAGTAGTATAAACTTAGGGACTAGTAACGGGGAGCTGTTTTTT. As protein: CASSINLGTSNGELFF.

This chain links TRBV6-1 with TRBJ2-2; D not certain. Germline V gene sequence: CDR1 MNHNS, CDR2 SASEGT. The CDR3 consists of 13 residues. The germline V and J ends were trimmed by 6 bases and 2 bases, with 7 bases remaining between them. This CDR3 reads CASSFGNTGELFF. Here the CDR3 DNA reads TGTGCCAGCAGCTTCGGCAACACCGGGGAGCTGTTTTTT.

DNA of the CDR3: TGTGCCAGCAGCCCCGGTTGGGTGACGGATTCACCCCTCCACTTT. Protein: CASSPGWVTDSPLHF. The J gene is TRBJ1-6, the V gene TRBV14; D gene uncertain. The CDR3 runs to 15 residues. Per germline, CDR1 SGHDN and CDR2 FVKESK. V was trimmed by 4 bases and J by 8 bases, leaving 15 bases between them.

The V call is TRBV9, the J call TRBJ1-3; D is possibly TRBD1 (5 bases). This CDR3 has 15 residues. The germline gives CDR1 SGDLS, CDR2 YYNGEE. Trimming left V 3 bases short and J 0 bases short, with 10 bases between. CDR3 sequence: CASSATGSSGNTIYF. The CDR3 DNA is TGTGCCAGCAGCGCAACAGGTTCCTCTGGAAACACCATATATTTT.

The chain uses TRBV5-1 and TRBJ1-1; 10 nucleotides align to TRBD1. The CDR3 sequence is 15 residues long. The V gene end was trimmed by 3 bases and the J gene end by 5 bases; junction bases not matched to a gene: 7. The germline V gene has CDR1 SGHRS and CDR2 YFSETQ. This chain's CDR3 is CASSSQTGGFTEAFF. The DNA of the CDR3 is TGCGCCAGCAGCTCGCAGACAGGGGGCTTTACTGAAGCTTTCTTT.

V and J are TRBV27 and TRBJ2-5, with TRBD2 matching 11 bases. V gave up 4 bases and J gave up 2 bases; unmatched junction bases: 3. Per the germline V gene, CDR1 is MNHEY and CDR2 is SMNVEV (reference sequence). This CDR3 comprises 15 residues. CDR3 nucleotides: TGTGCCAGCAGTTGGCTAGCGGGAGGTCAAGAGACCCAGTACTTC. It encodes CASSWLAGGQETQYF.

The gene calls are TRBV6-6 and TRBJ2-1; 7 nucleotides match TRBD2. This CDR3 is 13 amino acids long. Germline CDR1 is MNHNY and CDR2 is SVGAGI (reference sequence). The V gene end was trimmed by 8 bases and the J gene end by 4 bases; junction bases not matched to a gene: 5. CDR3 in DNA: TGTGCCAGCGCGGGGAGGGGTTACAATGAGCAGTTCTTC. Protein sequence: CASAGRGYNEQFF.

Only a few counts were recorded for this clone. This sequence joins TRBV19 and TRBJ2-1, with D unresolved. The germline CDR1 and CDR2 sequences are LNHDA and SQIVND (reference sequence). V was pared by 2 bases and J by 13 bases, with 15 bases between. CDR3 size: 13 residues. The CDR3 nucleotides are TGTGCCAGTAGTATACCTGTCGAGAGTCGACAGTTCTTC. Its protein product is CASSIPVESRQFF.

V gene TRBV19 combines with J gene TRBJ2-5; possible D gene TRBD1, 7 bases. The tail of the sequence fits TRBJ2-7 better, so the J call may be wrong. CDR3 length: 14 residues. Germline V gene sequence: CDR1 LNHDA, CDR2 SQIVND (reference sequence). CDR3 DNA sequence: TGTGCCAGTAGTGCGGGACAGCTCCTTGGCGAGCAGTACTTC. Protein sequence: CASSAGQLLGEQYF.

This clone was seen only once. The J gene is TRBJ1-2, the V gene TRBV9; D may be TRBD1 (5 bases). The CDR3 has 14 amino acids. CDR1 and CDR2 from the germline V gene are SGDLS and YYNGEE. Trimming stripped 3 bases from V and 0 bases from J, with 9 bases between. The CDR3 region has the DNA TGTGCCAGCAGCGGAGGGGCAGCTAACTATGGCTACACCTTC. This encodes CASSGGAANYGYTF.

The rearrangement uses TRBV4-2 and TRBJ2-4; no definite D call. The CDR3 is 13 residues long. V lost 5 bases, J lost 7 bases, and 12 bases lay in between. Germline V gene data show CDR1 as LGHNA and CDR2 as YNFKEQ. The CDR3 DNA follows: TGTGCCAGCAGCTTGGGGTCAACGAACATTCAGTACTTC. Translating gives CASSLGSTNIQYF.

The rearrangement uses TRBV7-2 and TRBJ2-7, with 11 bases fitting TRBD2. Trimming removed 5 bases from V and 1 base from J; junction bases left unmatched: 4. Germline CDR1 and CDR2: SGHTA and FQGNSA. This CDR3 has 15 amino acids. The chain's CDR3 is CASSGRLAGSYEQYF. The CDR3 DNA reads TGTGCCAGCAGCGGTAGACTAGCGGGATCCTACGAGCAGTACTTC.

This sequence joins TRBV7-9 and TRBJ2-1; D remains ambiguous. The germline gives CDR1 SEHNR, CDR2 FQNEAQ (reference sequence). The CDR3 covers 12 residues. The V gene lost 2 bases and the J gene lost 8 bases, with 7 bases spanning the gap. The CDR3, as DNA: TGTGCCAGCAGCTTATTATCAGATGAGCAGTTCTTC. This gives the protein CASSLLSDEQFF.

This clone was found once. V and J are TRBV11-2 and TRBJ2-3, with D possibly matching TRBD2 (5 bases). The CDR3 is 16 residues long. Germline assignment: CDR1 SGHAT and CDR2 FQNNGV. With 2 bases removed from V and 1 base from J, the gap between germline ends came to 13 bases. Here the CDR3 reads CASSLISGRGTDTQYF. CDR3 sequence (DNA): TGTGCCAGCAGCTTAATAAGCGGACGGGGCACAGATACGCAGTATTTT.

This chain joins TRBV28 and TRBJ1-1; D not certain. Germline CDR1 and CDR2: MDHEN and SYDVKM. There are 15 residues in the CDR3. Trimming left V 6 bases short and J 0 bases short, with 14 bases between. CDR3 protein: CASRTFPLMNTEAFF. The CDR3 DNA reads TGTGCCAGCAGGACCTTTCCCCTAATGAACACTGAAGCTTTCTTT.

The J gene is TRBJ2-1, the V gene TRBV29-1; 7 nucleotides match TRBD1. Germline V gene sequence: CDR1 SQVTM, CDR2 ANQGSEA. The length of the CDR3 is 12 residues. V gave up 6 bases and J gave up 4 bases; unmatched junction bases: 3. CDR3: CSVGTEYNEQFF. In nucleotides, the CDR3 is TGCAGCGTCGGGACAGAATACAATGAGCAGTTCTTC.